This T cell receptor beta chain was sequenced during a study of T cells in Graves' hyperthyroidism and ophthalmopathy. Study conclusions and caveats: In blood, most of the thyroid clonotypes expanded above 0.001 were also present.

The table lists this clonotype with many counts. Antigen: not known. J was trimmed by 4 bases and V by 8 bases; bases with no gene match: 4. The CDR3 is 13 residues long. These patients, aged 18 to 65, had recently diagnosed hyperthyroidism lasting under 2 months. The source material, RNA transcripts, was used to amplify TCR beta CDR3 regions. HTBI primers were employed in a first-round RT-PCR of the TCR CDR3. TCRdb passed the multiplex PCR reads through MiXCR, listing each CDR3 protein once. Of about 200,000 distinct CDR3 sequences listed, about 17% are singletons. The TCR was taken from a woman aged 50 to 60 with Graves' hyperthyroidism. The rearrangement links TRBV12-3 or TRBV12-4 to TRBJ2-3; the match to TRBD2 covers 9 bases. Sequenced: blood. The CDR3: CASLAGGSDTQYF. CDR3 nucleotide sequence: TGTGCCAGCCTGGCGGGAGGGTCAGATACGCAGTATTTT.